The present T cell receptor beta chain was sequenced within a study of CD8+ T cells in alopecia areata. For the study at large: Those treated were given oral tofacitinib at 5 to 10 mg twice daily.

Treatment denoted: oral pan-JAK inhibitor, 5-10 mg twice daily. Points from the study as a whole: With tofacitinib ongoing, many expanded lesional clones persisted in both scalp and blood. Sequenced scalp T cells also include alphabeta T cells resident in normal skin. The study found tofacitinib significantly decreased scalp clonality and expanded CD8+ clones among the top 100.

Per the germline V gene, CDR1 is SQVTM and CDR2 is ANQGSEA. Trimming cost V 2 bases and J 5 bases, with 14 bases left between them. The CDR3 contains 14 residues. Extraction and reverse transcription of RNA yielded cDNA as the sequencing template. Profiling relied on immunoSEQ multiplex PCR, and the TCRdb table lists in-frame clones only, not all of them. The table lists about 42,000 clones, about 71% of them singletons, with 21% in the top ten. Details on this clone: Its antigen is still unknown.

The chain recombines TRBV29-1 with TRBJ2-3, with D unclear. The sample in question was CD8+ T cells sorted from blood, obtained at week 4, from a patient treated with tofacitinib. This TCR came from a human donor with alopecia areata. CDR3 sequence (DNA): TGCAGCGTTGAACTCATTGGAGAGCGAGATACGCAGTATTTT. Translated: CSVELIGERDTQYF.